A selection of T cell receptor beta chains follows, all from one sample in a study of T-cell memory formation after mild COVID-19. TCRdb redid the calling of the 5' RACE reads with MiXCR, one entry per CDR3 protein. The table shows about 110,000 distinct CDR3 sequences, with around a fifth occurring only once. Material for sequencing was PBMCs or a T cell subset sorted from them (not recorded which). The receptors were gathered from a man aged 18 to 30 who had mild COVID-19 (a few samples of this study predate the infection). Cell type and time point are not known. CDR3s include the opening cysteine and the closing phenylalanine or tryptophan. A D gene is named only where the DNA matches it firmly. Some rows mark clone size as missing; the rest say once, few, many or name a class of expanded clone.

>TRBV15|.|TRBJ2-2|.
TGTGCCACCAGCCCCCGGGACACCGGGGAGCTGTTTTTT
CATSPRDTGELFF
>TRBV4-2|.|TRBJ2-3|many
TGTGCCAGCAGCCAACGGCTATTCCCAGATACGCAGTATTTT
CASSQRLFPDTQYF
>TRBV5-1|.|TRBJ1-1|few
TGCGCCAGCAGCTTCGGACGGCCGAACACTGAAGCTTTCTTT
CASSFGRPNTEAFF
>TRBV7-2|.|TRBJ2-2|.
TGTGCCAGCGGCGGGCAGCGGTCGAACACCGGGGAGCTGTTTTTT
CASGGQRSNTGELFF
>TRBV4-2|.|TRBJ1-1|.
TGTGCCAGCAGCCAAGGGAACAGGGCTGATGAAGCTTTCTTT
CASSQGNRADEAFF
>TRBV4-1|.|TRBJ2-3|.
TGCGCCAGCAGCCAAGAAAGGGCCACCCGCACAGATACGCAGTATTTT
CASSQERATRTDTQYF
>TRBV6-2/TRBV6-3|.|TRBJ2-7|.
TGTGCCAGCAGTTACAGGGACCCCCCAGTCGACGAGCAGTACTTC
CASSYRDPPVDEQYF
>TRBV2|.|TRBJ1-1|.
TGTGCCAGCAGTGACGGGGTCAACACTGAAGCTTTCTTT
CASSDGVNTEAFF
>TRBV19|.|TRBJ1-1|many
TGTGCCAGTAGTTGGGTGGCGAACACTGAAGCTTTCTTT
CASSWVANTEAFF
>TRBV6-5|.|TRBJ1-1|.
TGTGCCAGCAGTCCCGGGGGCTGGAACACTGAAGCTTTCTTT
CASSPGGWNTEAFF
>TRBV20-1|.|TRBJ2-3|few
TGCAGTGCTACCCGCGGGGGCCCCGCCTCTCTGAGCACAGATACGCAGTATTTT
CSATRGGPASLSTDTQYF
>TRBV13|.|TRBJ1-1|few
TGTGCCAGCAGCTTGGGCGGATCCTCCGAAGCTTTCTTT
CASSLGGSSEAFF
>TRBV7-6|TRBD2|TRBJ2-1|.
TGTGCCAGCAGCTTAGAGGCTAGCGGGGTTAATGAGCAGTTCTTC
CASSLEASGVNEQFF
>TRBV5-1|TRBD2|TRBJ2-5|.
TGCGCCAGCAGCTTGGAGTCTAGCGGGAGCCAAGAGACCCAGTACTTC
CASSLESSGSQETQYF
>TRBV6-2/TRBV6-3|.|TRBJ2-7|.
TGTGCCAGCAGCCGCCGACACCTTTCCTACGAGCAGTACTTC
CASSRRHLSYEQYF
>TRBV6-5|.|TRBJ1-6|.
TGTGCCAGCAGTTCCTCGGCAGGTTCACCCCTCCACTTT
CASSSSAGSPLHF